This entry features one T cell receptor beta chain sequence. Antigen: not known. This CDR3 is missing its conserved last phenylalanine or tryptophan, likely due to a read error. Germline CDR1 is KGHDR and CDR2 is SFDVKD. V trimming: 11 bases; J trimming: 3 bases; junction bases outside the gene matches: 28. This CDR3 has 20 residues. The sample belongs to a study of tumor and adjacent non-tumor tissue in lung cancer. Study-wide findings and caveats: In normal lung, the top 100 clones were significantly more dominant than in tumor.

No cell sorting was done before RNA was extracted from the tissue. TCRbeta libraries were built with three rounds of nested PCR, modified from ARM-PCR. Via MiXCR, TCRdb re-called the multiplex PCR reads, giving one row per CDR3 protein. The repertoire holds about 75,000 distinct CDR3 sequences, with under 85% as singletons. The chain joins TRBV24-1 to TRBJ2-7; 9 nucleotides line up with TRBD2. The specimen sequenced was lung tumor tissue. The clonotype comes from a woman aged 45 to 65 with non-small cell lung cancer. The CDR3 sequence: CAIRNLTKGGGLARIYEQYS. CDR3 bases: TGTGCCATCAGAAATCTCACGAAAGGCGGCGGACTAGCGCGGATCTACGAGCAGTACTCC.